This entry concerns a single T cell receptor (beta chain). The CDR3 sequence is 15 residues long. V lost 2 bases and J 1 base, leaving 9 bases between the germline ends. Germline assignment: CDR1 SGHKS and CDR2 YYEKEE (reference sequence). Assay used: immunoSEQ multiplex PCR; TCRdb lists only in-frame clones, some missing. This repertoire shows around 140,000 clones, nearly 95% found once; its top ten account for about 5.1%. This sample is drawn from a study of T cell responses to AZD1222 COVID-19 vaccine. This chain uses TRBV5-5 with TRBJ2-2; possible D gene TRBD2, 5 bases. Sequencing was performed on peripheral blood, taken on day 0 of AZD1222 vaccination. This TCR derives from an adult in good health. CDR3 sequence reads: CASSFLALNTGELFF. The CDR3 DNA reads TGTGCCAGCAGCTTTTTAGCGTTGAACACCGGGGAGCTGTTTTTT.